Below, 24 T cell receptor beta chains from the same sample are listed, as sequenced in a study of blood T cell repertoires in COVID-19. Method: immunoSEQ multiplex PCR; TCRdb's copy keeps in-frame clones and lacks some. Of over 250,000 clones detected, 87% appear once; the ten largest clones hold just under 9%. The sequencing sample was made of PBMCs or T cells enriched from blood (not recorded which). These receptors were taken from a woman under 30 who had recovered from COVID-19.

The chain recombines TRBV6-5 with TRBJ1-4, with D perhaps matching TRBD1 (5 bases). Germline lookup yields CDR1 MNHEY and CDR2 SVGAGI. The CDR3 runs 15 residues. V lost 8 bases and J 8 bases, leaving 21 bases between the germline ends. CDR3 coding DNA: TGTGCCAGCGGATGGGGGAATAGGGGAGGGGAAAAACTGTTTTTT. It specifies CASGWGNRGGEKLFF.

This chain joins TRBV7-2 and TRBJ2-1, with D possibly TRBD2 on 5 matching bases. The CDR3 spans 13 residues. V lost 2 bases to trimming and J lost 8 bases, with 10 bases between them. Germline CDR1 and CDR2: SGHTA and FQGNSA. As DNA, the CDR3 is TGTGCCAGCAGCTTAACACGGGGAGATGAGCAGTTCTTC. Its protein is CASSLTRGDEQFF.

This clone was found a few times. The rearrangement joins TRBV28 to TRBJ2-3; 8 nucleotides line up with TRBD2. The germline V gene encodes CDR1 MDHEN and CDR2 SYDVKM. The CDR3 is 16 residues long. V was clipped by 3 bases and J by 4 bases; unmatched bases: 9. As DNA, the CDR3 is TGTGCCAGCAGTTTCAGCCTAGCGGGTAGTTCAGATACGCAGTATTTT. Translated, it gives CASSFSLAGSSDTQYF.

The chain combines TRBV7-3 with TRBJ2-3; TRBD2 matches at 14 bases. Germline trimming cut 4 bases from V and 3 bases from J; bases unmatched to any gene: 3. The germline gives CDR1 SGHTA, CDR2 FQGTGA. CDR3 size: 16 residues. The CDR3 coding sequence is TGTGCCAGCAGCTCCGGGACTAGCGGGAGTACAGATACGCAGTATTTT. This gives the protein CASSSGTSGSTDTQYF.

The rearrangement uses TRBV21-1 and TRBJ1-5. TRBV21-1 is flagged as a pseudogene. This CDR3 comprises 14 residues. CDR3 coding DNA: TGTGCCAGCAGCCTGAATGGGGGGGGTCAGCCCCAGCATTTT. Protein sequence: CASSLNGGGQPQHF.

The chain carries TRBV27 and TRBJ2-1, with TRBD2 as a possible D gene (6 bases). Germline CDR1 MNHEY, CDR2 SMNVEV (reference sequence). The CDR3 loop spans 15 amino acids. V was pared by 3 bases and J by 2 bases, with 11 bases between. The CDR3 DNA is TGTGCCAGCAGTTTTACGGGGGACGCCTACAATGAGCAGTTCTTC. Its translation: CASSFTGDAYNEQFF.

The rearrangement uses TRBV27 and TRBJ2-4; D is perhaps TRBD1 (6 bases). In germline, CDR1 is MNHEY, CDR2 SMNVEV (reference sequence). The CDR3 is 13 residues long. V lost 10 bases to trimming and J lost 7 bases, with 17 bases between them. The CDR3 DNA sequence: TGTGCCATCATCGACAGGAGGAAGAACATTCAGTACTTC. Its translation: CAIIDRRKNIQYF.

The chain carries TRBV27 and TRBJ2-1; 8 nucleotides line up with TRBD2. CDR1 is MNHEY and CDR2 is SMNVEV in the germline V gene (reference sequence). Unmatched junction bases numbered 11, after V lost 6 bases and J lost 7 bases. The CDR3 length is 15 residues. CDR3 residues: CASSFLGTRSNEQFF. CDR3 DNA sequence: TGTGCCAGCAGCTTCTTGGGGACTAGGTCTAATGAGCAGTTCTTC.

This clone was seen only once. The CDR3 DNA is TGTGCCAGCAGGGATCAGGGAGAAGCTTTCTTT. This encodes CASRDQGEAFF. The chain recombines TRBV28 with TRBJ1-1; tentatively, D is TRBD1 (5 bases). CDR3 length: 11 amino acids. Germline V gives CDR1 MDHEN, CDR2 SYDVKM. V was trimmed by 6 bases and J by 8 bases, leaving 10 bases between them.

V gene TRBV6-5 combines with J gene TRBJ2-1; possibly TRBD1 for D (5 bases). Germline V gene data show CDR1 as MNHEY and CDR2 as SVGAGI. CDR3 length equals 13 residues. V was pared by 2 bases and J by 5 bases, with 7 bases between. The CDR3 nucleotides are TGTGCCAGCAGTTACAAAGGGGACAATGAGCAGTTCTTC. Residues: CASSYKGDNEQFF.

This clone was seen a few times. J is TRBJ2-3 and V is TRBV19, with 9 bases matching TRBD2. The CDR3 consists of 15 residues. The V gene end was trimmed by 1 base and the J gene end by 4 bases; junction bases not matched to a gene: 3. Germline lookup yields CDR1 LNHDA and CDR2 SQIVND (reference sequence). CDR3 DNA: TGTGCCAGTAGTATAGGTAGCGGGGGAGCAGATACGCAGTATTTT. Its protein product is CASSIGSGGADTQYF.

This sequence joins TRBV28 and TRBJ2-1; D is unresolved. This CDR3 is 13 amino acids long. CDR1 MDHEN and CDR2 SYDVKM come from the germline V gene. The V and J ends lost 3 bases and 9 bases respectively, with 12 bases between them. CDR3 residues: CASSLGRRAEQFF. CDR3 nucleotides: TGTGCCAGCAGTTTGGGCAGACGAGCTGAGCAGTTCTTC.

This clone was seen only once. The chain joins TRBV11-2 to TRBJ2-7, with 8 bases fitting TRBD1. This CDR3 is 14 amino acids long. The junction had 8 bases not matched to a gene; V was cut back by 5 bases and J by 5 bases. Germline V lookup: CDR1 SGHAT, CDR2 FQNNGV. This CDR3 reads CASSQDREVHEQYF. As DNA, the CDR3 is TGTGCCAGCAGCCAGGACAGGGAGGTCCACGAGCAGTACTTC. Filled out from reference TRBV11-2 and TRBJ2-7, the complete variable domain reads EAGVAQSPRYKIIEKRQSVAFWCNPISGHATLYWYQQILGQGPKLLIQFQNNGVVDDSQLPKDRFSAERLKGVDSTLKIQPAKLEDSAVYLCASSQDREVHEQYFGPGTRLTVT.

The chain has TRBV29-1 and TRBJ2-1; D is possibly TRBD2 (5 bases). The V gene lost 4 bases and the J gene lost 6 bases, with 16 bases spanning the gap. The CDR3 contains 14 residues. Germline V CDR1 and CDR2: SQVTM, ANQGSEA. The CDR3 region has the DNA TGCAGCGTTGGCCGGGATCCAAATTTCAATGAGCAGTTCTTC. Protein sequence: CSVGRDPNFNEQFF.

This chain uses TRBV7-6 with TRBJ2-6; 9 bases are shared with TRBD1. This CDR3 is built from 17 residues. Losses at the gene ends were 5 bases for V and 0 bases for J; bases not matched to a gene: 5. Germline CDR1 is SGHVS and CDR2 is FNYEAQ. The CDR3 reads CASSAGQGTSGANVLTF. The CDR3 DNA sequence: TGTGCCAGCAGCGCTGGACAGGGGACCTCTGGGGCCAACGTCCTGACTTTC.

This clone was seen once. The CDR3 protein is CSVDGGKGMGEAFF. CDR3 sequence (DNA): TGCAGCGTTGATGGGGGGAAGGGGATGGGTGAAGCTTTCTTT. The gene calls are TRBV29-1 and TRBJ1-1, with D tentatively TRBD1 (5 bases). The ends were cut back, 3 bases at V and 7 bases at J, with 18 bases in the middle. In germline, CDR1 is SQVTM, CDR2 ANQGSEA. The CDR3 extends over 14 amino acids.

J is TRBJ1-1 and V is TRBV9; D is possibly TRBD1 (5 bases). CDR1 is SGDLS and CDR2 is YYNGEE in the germline V gene. This CDR3 comprises 14 residues. Trimming removed 3 bases at V and 0 bases at J, with 9 bases between. This chain's CDR3 is CASSALTVNTEAFF. CDR3 sequence (DNA): TGTGCCAGCAGCGCCTTGACAGTGAACACTGAAGCTTTCTTT. The full variable domain, in which reference TRBV9 and TRBJ1-1 provide the parts outside the CDR3, is DSGVTQTPKHLITATGQRVTLRCSPRSGDLSVYWYQQSLDQGLQFLIQYYNGEERAKGNILERFSAQQFPDLHSELNLSSLELGDSALYFCASSALTVNTEAFFGQGTRLTVV.

The gene calls are TRBV2 and TRBJ2-2, with a weak D call TRBD2 (5 bases). Germline CDR1 reads SNHLY; CDR2 reads FYNNEI. V dropped 4 bases and J dropped 8 bases, with 11 bases sitting between them. The CDR3 loop spans 13 amino acids. CDR3 DNA: TGTGCCAGCAGTGTCCGGGGTAAAGGGGAGCTGTTTTTT. Protein sequence: CASSVRGKGELFF.

V gene TRBV4-3 combines with J gene TRBJ2-1, with 7 bases lining up with TRBD2. J lost 4 bases, V lost 1 base, and 7 bases had no gene match. The CDR3 spans 16 residues. Germline V lookup: CDR1 LGHNA, CDR2 YSLEER. CDR3 sequence reads: CASSQGASGYYNEQFF. The CDR3 DNA reads as TGCGCCAGCAGCCAAGGGGCTAGCGGCTATTACAATGAGCAGTTCTTC.

This chain uses TRBV12-3 or TRBV12-4 with TRBJ1-4; D possibly corresponds to TRBD1 (6 bases). The CDR3 length is 13 residues. The germline V and J ends were trimmed by 6 bases and 5 bases, with 10 bases remaining between them. Here the CDR3 reads CASREDSNEKLFF. The CDR3 DNA is TGTGCCAGCAGGGAGGACAGCAATGAAAAACTGTTTTTT.

The V gene is TRBV28, the J gene TRBJ2-5; 10 nucleotides match TRBD1. From germline, CDR1 is MDHEN and CDR2 SYDVKM. The CDR3 extends over 13 amino acids. J was trimmed by 5 bases and V by 6 bases; bases with no gene match: 3. The CDR3 nucleotides are TGTGCCAGCAGGACAGGGGGCTGGGAGACCCAGTACTTC. Amino acids: CASRTGGWETQYF.

The chain recombines TRBV5-6 with TRBJ2-3; TRBD2 agrees at 9 bases. V lost 3 bases to trimming and J lost 5 bases; unmatched junction nucleotides: 13. The germline gives CDR1 SGHDT, CDR2 YYEEEE. There are 17 residues in the CDR3. The CDR3 is CASSWLAGLASKDTQYF. The CDR3 DNA is TGTGCCAGCAGCTGGCTCGCGGGACTAGCAAGTAAAGATACGCAGTATTTT.

This chain joins TRBV5-4 and TRBJ2-1, with 7 positions matching TRBD1. Looked up from germline, CDR1 is SGHNT and CDR2 is YYREEE (reference sequence). The CDR3 contains 16 residues. V lost 2 bases, J lost 0 bases, and 5 bases stayed unmatched. Here the CDR3 reads CASSLQTGTSYNEQFF. The CDR3 DNA reads TGTGCCAGCAGCTTACAGACAGGGACCTCCTACAATGAGCAGTTCTTC. The full variable domain, completed using reference TRBV5-4 and TRBJ2-1, is ETGVTQSPTHLIKTRGQQVTLRCSSQSGHNTVSWYQQALGQGPQFIFQYYREEENGRGNFPPRFSGLQFPNYSSELNVNALELDDSALYLCASSLQTGTSYNEQFFGPGTRLTVL.

V and J are TRBV5-1 and TRBJ2-7; a possible D gene is TRBD2 (6 bases). The CDR3 is 15 amino acids. The germline V gene encodes CDR1 SGHRS and CDR2 YFSETQ. Trimming cost V 2 bases and J 1 base, with 13 bases left between them. CDR3: CASSFGGSRSYEQYF. The CDR3 DNA reads as TGCGCCAGCAGCTTTGGGGGGAGTAGGTCCTACGAGCAGTACTTC.